This T cell receptor (beta chain) came from a study of blood T cell repertoires in COVID-19. Study summary: COVID-19 samples collected from the United States, Italy and Spain covered acute and convalescent phases.

In its sample, this clone was seen a few times. The junction does not match germline at one end; this may be a read error. There are 13 residues in the CDR3. The germline V gene has CDR1 SSHAT and CDR2 FNYEAQ (reference sequence). Original handling: How many nucleated cells were present was estimated from reference gene primer amplification. Here immunoSEQ multiplex PCR was the method, and the copy in TCRdb shows in-frame clones only, minus some. V, J and clone size reflect that table, while D and trimming were determined from the DNA. The top ten hold approximately 5.2% of the sample, which has 150,000 or so clones, about 85% seen once. The Seattle site enrolled patients during active infection and followed them longitudinally.

This chain connects TRBV7-7 to TRBJ2-3; D tentatively reads TRBD1 or TRBD2 (7 bases each). The specimen was peripheral blood. This clonotype was obtained from an older woman with COVID-19, enrolled during active disease. The CDR3: CASSRGGTDTQYF. CDR3 DNA sequence: TGTGCTAGCAGCAGGGGGGGTACAGATACGCAGTATTTT.